This T cell receptor beta chain derives from a study of T cells expressing NK-cell markers. As for the study in general: Researchers got TCR beta repertoires out of sorted CD3+CD56+NKG2C+, CD3+CD56+NKG2C- and CD3+CD56-NKG2C+ T cells. Seropositivity for HCMV was found in seven of the eight sequenced donors, with one seronegative. Study-wide findings and caveats: Leadership of the CD3+CD56-NKG2C+ fraction also belonged to these clonotypes in several donors.

Germline V CDR1 and CDR2: MNHNS, SASEGT. CDR3 length equals 14 residues. To note about this clonotype: Antigen: not known.

From the 5' RACE reads, TCRdb lists one entry per CDR3 protein and no DNA. The table lists about 260,000 distinct CDR3 sequences. The sequence was collected from a woman between 18 and 70 years old in good health. The chain links TRBV6-1 to TRBJ1-1; TCRdb returns TRBD1, unconfirmable since there is no DNA. Material: blood T cells: a sorted CD56 or NKG2C T cell subset, CD4+ or CD8+ T cells, or bulk PBMC T cells (not recorded which). The CDR3 here is CASTGAWPNTEAFF.